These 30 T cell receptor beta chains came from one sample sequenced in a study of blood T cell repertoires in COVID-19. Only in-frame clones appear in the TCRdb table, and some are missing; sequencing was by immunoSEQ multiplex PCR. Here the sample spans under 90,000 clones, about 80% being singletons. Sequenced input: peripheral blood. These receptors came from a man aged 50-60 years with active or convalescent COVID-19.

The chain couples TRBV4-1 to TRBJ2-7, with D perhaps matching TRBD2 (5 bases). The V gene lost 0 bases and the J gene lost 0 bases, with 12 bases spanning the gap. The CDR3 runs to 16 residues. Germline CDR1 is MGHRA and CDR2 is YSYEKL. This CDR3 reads CASSQEGVIPSYEQYF. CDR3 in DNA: TGCGCCAGCAGCCAAGAGGGAGTGATACCCTCCTACGAGCAGTACTTC.

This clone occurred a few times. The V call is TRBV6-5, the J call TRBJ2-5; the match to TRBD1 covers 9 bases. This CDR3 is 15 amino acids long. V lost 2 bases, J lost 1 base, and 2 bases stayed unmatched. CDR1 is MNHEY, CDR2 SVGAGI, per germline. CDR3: CASSYQGQGQETQYF. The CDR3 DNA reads TGTGCCAGCAGTTACCAGGGACAGGGCCAAGAGACCCAGTACTTC.

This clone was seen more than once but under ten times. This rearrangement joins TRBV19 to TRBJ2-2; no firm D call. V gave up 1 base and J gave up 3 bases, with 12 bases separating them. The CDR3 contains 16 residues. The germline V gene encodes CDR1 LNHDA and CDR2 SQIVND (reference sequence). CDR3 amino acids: CASSIAAQMDTGELFF. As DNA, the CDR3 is TGTGCCAGTAGTATAGCCGCCCAGATGGACACCGGGGAGCTGTTTTTT.

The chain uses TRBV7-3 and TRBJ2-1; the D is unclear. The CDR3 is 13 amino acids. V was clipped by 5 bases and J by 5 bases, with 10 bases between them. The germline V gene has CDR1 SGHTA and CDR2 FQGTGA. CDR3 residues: CASSGLGNNEQFF. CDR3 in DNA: TGTGCCAGCAGCGGGCTGGGTAACAATGAGCAGTTCTTC. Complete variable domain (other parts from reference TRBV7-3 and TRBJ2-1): GAGVSQTPSNKVTEKGKYVELRCDPISGHTALYWYRQSLGQGPEFLIYFQGTGAADDSGLPNDRFFAVRPEGSVSTLKIQRTERGDSAVYLCASSGLGNNEQFFGPGTRLTVL.

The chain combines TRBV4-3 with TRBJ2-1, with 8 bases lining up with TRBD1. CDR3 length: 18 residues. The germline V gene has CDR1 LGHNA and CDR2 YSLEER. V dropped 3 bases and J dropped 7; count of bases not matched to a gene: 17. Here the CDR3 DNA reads TGCGCCAGCAGCCAGGAGGCCAGGGGGCAGGATGTAGGAAATGAGCAGTTCTTC. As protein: CASSQEARGQDVGNEQFF.

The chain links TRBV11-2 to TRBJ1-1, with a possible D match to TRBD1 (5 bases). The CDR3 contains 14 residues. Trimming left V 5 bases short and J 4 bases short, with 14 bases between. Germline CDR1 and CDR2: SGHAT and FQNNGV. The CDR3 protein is CASSPTGGSTEAFF. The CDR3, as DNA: TGTGCCAGCAGCCCTACAGGTGGGTCCACTGAAGCTTTCTTT.

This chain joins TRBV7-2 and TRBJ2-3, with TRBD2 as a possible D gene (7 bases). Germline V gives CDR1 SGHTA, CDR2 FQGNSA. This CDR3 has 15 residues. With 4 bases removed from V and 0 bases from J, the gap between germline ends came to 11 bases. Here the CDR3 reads CASSWAGASTDTQYF. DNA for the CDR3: TGTGCCAGCAGCTGGGCGGGGGCCAGCACAGATACGCAGTATTTT.

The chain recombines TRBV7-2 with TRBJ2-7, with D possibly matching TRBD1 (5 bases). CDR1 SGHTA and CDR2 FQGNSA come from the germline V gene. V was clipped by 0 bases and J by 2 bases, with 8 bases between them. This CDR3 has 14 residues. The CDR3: CASSLAGPPYEQYF. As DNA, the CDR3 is TGTGCCAGCAGCTTAGCGGGGCCACCCTACGAGCAGTACTTC. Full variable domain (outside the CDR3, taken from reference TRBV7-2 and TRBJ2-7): GAGVSQSPSNKVTEKGKDVELRCDPISGHTALYWYRQSLGQGLEFLIYFQGNSAPDKSGLPSDRFSAERTGGSVSTLTIQRTQQEDSAVYLCASSLAGPPYEQYFGPGTRLTVT.

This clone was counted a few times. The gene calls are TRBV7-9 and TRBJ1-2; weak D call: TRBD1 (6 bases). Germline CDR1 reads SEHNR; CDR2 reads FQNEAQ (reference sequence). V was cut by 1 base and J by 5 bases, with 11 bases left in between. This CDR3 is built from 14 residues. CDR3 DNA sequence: TGTGCCAGCAGCTTAGACGGCAGGGGTTATGGCTACACCTTC. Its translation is CASSLDGRGYGYTF.

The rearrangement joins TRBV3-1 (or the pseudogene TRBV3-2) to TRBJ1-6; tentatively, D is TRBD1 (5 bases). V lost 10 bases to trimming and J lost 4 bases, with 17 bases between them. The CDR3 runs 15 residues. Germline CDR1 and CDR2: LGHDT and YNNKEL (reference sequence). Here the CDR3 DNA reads TGTGCCACGGGGGAGCCCGCTGGGTATAATTCACCCCTCCACTTT. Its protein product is CATGEPAGYNSPLHF.

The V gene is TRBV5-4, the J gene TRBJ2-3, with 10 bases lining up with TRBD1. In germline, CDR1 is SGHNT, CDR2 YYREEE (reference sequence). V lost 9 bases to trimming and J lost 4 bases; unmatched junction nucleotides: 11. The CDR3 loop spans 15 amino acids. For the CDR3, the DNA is TGTGCCACGAATGGGGGACAGGGGAGCCCAGATACGCAGTATTTT. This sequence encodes CATNGGQGSPDTQYF.

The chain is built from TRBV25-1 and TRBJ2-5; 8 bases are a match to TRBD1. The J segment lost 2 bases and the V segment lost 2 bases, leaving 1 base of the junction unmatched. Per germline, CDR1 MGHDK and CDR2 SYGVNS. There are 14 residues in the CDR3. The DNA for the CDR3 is TGTGCCAGCAGTGAAGACAGGGGTCAAGAGACCCAGTACTTC. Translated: CASSEDRGQETQYF.

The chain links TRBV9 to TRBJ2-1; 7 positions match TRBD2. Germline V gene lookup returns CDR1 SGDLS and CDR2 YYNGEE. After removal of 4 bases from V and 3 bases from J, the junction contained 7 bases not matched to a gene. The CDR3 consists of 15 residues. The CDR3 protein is CASSPRGEGYNEQFF. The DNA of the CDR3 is TGTGCCAGCAGCCCCAGAGGGGAGGGCTACAATGAGCAGTTCTTC. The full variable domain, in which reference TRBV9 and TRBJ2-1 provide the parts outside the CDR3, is DSGVTQTPKHLITATGQRVTLRCSPRSGDLSVYWYQQSLDQGLQFLIQYYNGEERAKGNILERFSAQQFPDLHSELNLSSLELGDSALYFCASSPRGEGYNEQFFGPGTRLTVL.

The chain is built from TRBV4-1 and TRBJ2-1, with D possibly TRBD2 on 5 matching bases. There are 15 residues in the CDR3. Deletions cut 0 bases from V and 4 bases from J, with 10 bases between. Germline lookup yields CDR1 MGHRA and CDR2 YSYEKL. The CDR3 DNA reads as TGCGCCAGCAGCCAAGATCTAGAGGGTTACAATGAGCAGTTCTTC. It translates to CASSQDLEGYNEQFF.

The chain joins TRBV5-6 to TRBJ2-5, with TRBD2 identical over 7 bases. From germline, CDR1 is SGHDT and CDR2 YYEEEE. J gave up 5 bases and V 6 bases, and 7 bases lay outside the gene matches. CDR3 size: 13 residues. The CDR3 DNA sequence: TGTGCCAGCAACCAGGGAGGGCCGGAGACCCAGTACTTC. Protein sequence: CASNQGGPETQYF.

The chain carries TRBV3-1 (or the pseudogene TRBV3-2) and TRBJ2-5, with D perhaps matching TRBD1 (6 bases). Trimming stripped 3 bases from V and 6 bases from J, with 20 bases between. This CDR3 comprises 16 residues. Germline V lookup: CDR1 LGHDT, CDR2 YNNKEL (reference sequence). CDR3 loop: CASSQGDTTDGKTQYF. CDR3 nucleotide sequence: TGTGCCAGCAGCCAGGGGGACACTACCGACGGAAAGACCCAGTACTTC.

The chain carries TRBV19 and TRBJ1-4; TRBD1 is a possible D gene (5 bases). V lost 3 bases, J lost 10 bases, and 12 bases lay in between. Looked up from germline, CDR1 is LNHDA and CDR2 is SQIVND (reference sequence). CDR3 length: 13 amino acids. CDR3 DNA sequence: TGTGCCAGTAGTATCCAGGGTTCAGGAAAACTGTTTTTT. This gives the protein CASSIQGSGKLFF.

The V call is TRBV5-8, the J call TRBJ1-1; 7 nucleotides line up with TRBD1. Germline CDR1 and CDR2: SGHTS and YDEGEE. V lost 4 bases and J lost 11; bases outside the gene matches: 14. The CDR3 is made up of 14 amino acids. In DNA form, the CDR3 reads TGTGCCAGCAGCCCCACAGACAGGGAAGATGACGCTTTCTTT. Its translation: CASSPTDREDDAFF. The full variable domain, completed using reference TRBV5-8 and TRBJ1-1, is EAGVTQSPTHLIKTRGQQATLRCSPISGHTSVYWYQQALGLGLQFLLWYDEGEERNRGNFPPRFSGRQFPNYSSELNVNALELEDSALYLCASSPTDREDDAFFGQGTRLTVV.

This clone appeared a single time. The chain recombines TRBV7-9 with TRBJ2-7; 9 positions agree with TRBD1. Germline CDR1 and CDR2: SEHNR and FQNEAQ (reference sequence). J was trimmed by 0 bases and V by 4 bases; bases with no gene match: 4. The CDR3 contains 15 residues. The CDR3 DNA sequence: TGTGCCAGCAGCTCCGGGACAGGGAGCTCCTACGAGCAGTACTTC. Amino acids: CASSSGTGSSYEQYF.

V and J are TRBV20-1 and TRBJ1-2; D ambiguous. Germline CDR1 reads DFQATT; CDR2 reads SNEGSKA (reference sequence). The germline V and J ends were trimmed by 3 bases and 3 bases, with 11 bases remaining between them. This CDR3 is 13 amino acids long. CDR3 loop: CSASLREHYGYTF. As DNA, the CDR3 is TGCAGTGCTAGTCTGAGGGAACACTATGGCTACACCTTC.

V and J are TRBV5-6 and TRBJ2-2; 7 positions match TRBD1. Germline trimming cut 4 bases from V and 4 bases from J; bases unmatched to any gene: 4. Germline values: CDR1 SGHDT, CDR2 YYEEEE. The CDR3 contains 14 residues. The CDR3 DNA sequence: TGTGCCAGCAGCCAGAGACAGGGCACCGGGGAGCTGTTTTTT. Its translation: CASSQRQGTGELFF.

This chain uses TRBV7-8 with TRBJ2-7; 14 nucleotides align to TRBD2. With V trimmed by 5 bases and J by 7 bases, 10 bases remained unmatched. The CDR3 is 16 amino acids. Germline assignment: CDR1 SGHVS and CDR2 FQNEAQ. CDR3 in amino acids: CASSPRTSGGQYEQYF. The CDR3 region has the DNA TGTGCCAGCAGCCCCCGGACTAGCGGGGGGCAGTATGAGCAGTACTTC.

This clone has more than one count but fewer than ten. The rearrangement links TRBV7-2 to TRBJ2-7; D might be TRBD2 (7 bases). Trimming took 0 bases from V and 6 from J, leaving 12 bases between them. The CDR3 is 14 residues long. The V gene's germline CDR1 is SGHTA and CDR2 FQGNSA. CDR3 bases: TGTGCCAGCAGCTTAGCTGGGGGCGGGGGCGAGCAGTACTTC. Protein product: CASSLAGGGGEQYF.

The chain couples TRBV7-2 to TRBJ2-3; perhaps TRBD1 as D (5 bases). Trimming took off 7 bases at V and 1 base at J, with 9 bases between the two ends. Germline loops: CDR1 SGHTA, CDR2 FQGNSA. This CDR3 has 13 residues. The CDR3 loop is CASNLGGTDTQYF. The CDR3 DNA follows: TGTGCCAGCAATTTAGGGGGCACAGATACGCAGTATTTT.

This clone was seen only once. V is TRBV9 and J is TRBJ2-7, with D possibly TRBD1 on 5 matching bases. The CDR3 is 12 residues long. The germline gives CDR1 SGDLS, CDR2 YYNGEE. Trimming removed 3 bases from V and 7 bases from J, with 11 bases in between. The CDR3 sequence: CASSAQGTEQYF. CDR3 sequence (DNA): TGTGCCAGCAGCGCCCAGGGCACAGAGCAGTACTTC.

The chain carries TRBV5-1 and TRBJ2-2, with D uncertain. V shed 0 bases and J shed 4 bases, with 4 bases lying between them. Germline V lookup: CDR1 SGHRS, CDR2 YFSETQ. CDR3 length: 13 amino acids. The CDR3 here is CASSLGVTGELFF. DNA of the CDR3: TGCGCCAGCAGCTTGGGAGTCACCGGGGAGCTGTTTTTT.

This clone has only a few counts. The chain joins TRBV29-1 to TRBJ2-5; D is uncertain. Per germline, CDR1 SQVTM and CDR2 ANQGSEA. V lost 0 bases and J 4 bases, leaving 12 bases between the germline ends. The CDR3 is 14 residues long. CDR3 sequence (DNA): TGCAGCGTTGAAGATTATGGGCAGGCAGAGACCCAGTACTTC. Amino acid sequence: CSVEDYGQAETQYF.

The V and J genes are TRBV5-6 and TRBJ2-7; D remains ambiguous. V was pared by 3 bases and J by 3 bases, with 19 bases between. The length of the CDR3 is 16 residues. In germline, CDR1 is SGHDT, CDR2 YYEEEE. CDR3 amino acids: CASSSYSSRRGYEQYF. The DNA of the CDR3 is TGTGCCAGCAGCTCCTACTCGTCCAGACGAGGCTACGAGCAGTACTTC.

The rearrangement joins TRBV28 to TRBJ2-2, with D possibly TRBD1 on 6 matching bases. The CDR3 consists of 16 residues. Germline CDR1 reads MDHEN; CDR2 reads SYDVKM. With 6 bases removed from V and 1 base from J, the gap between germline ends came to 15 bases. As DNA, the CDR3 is TGTGCCAGCAGCTCTCCCGGGACACTGAACACCGGGGAGCTGTTTTTT. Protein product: CASSSPGTLNTGELFF.

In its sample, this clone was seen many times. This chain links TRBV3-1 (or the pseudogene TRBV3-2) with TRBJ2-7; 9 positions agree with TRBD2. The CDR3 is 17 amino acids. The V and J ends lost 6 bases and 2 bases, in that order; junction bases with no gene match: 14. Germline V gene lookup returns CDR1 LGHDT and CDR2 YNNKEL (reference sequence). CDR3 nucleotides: TGTGCCAGCAGTCGGGAGAAGCGGGGGGTTACAACCTACGAGCAGTACTTC. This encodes CASSREKRGVTTYEQYF.